This T cell receptor (beta chain) is from a study of blood T cell repertoires in COVID-19. Assay: immunoSEQ multiplex PCR; the TCRdb copy retains only in-frame clones and omits some. The table shows approximately 210,000 clones, with roughly 79% occurring only once. V lost 7 bases and J lost 7; bases outside the gene matches: 12. Germline V lookup: CDR1 MNHEY, CDR2 SVGAGI. The CDR3 runs 15 residues. The genes are TRBV6-5 and TRBJ1-2; TRBD1 agrees at 10 bases. The sequencing sample was made of PBMCs or T cells enriched from blood (not recorded which). This sequence originates from a woman in her forties or fifties with acute COVID-19. CDR3: CASNPKRQGAGGYTF. The CDR3 DNA reads TGTGCCAGCAACCCAAAGAGACAGGGGGCCGGTGGCTACACCTTC.